This T cell receptor (beta chain) was sequenced in a study of T cells in Graves' hyperthyroidism and ophthalmopathy. Study context: Peripheral blood draws took place at initial diagnosis, ahead of any treatment.

Trimming left V 5 bases short and J 6 bases short, with 12 bases between. Germline V CDR1 and CDR2: SGHVS, FQNEAQ. The length of the CDR3 is 13 residues. General observations from the study: Among thyroid clonotypes expanded above 0.001, most also appeared in blood. Using 13 V-J features, a model discriminated ophthalmopathy from stable hyperthyroidism.

Together with thyroid ultrasound, orbital computed tomography, serum thyroxine and TRAb, clinical symptoms were used for diagnoses. This clonotype was counted many times. Its specificity is unknown. RNA transcripts yielded amplified TCR beta CDR3 regions. Primed by the HTBI set, a first-round RT-PCR was run on the TCR CDR3. Using its own MiXCR run on the multiplex PCR reads, TCRdb lists one record per CDR3 protein. The sample carries around 350,000 distinct CDR3 sequences, 13% to 15% recorded once. The clonotype comes from a woman aged 55 to 70 with Graves' ophthalmopathy. Sequencing was performed on blood. The gene calls are TRBV7-8 and TRBJ2-3; D is undetermined. CDR3 region: CASSPAPRDTQYF. The CDR3 DNA sequence: TGTGCCAGCAGCCCGGCCCCTAGGGATACGCAGTATTTT.